These 11 T cell receptor beta chains originate from one sample sequenced in a study. TCRdb called the RT-PCR reads again in MiXCR, with one record for every CDR3 protein. The table includes hundreds of thousands of distinct CDR3 sequences, approximately 15% detected once. Sequenced sample: memory CD4+ T cells from blood. The receptor source for this set is a female donor in good health, serving as a healthy control.

The V call is TRBV30, the J call TRBJ2-1, with 10 bases lining up with TRBD2. Looked up from germline, CDR1 is GTSNPN and CDR2 is SVGIG (reference sequence). The CDR3 loop spans 16 amino acids. V lost 0 bases and J lost 10; bases outside the gene matches: 12. CDR3 loop: CAWSVTASGRVVEQFF. Written as DNA, the CDR3 is TGTGCCTGGAGTGTAACGGCTAGCGGGAGAGTAGTCGAGCAGTTCTTC.

This clonotype was seen repeatedly, ten times or more. The chain has TRBV6-5 and TRBJ2-4, with D unresolved. From germline, CDR1 is MNHEY and CDR2 SVGAGI. The CDR3 sequence is 13 residues long. Trimming removed 6 bases from V and 5 bases from J, with 11 bases in between. CDR3 region: CASRLYKENIQYF. The CDR3 DNA is TGTGCCAGCAGACTATACAAGGAAAACATTCAGTACTTC.

The chain carries TRBV10-3 and TRBJ1-1, with no clear D. Germline V gives CDR1 ENHRY, CDR2 SYGVKD. V lost 5 bases and J lost 0, with 22 bases in between. The CDR3 has 18 amino acids. CDR3 protein: CAISLDRQDVYMNTEAFF. CDR3 nucleotides: TGTGCCATCAGTTTGGACCGTCAAGACGTCTACATGAACACTGAAGCTTTCTTT.

V gene TRBV6-5 combines with J gene TRBJ2-1; D remains ambiguous. The CDR3 is 16 amino acids. CDR1 MNHEY and CDR2 SVGAGI come from the germline V gene. Trimming cost V 5 bases and J 12 bases, with 26 bases left between them. The CDR3 sequence is CASSPKMVVGWRGQFF. In nucleotides, the CDR3 is TGTGCCAGCAGTCCTAAGATGGTAGTAGGATGGAGAGGGCAGTTCTTC.

J is TRBJ2-3 and V is TRBV10-3; 12 nucleotides align to TRBD2. This CDR3 has 20 amino acids. With 5 bases clipped from V and 0 bases from J, the junction kept 15 bases outside the gene matches. Germline V gene sequence: CDR1 ENHRY, CDR2 SYGVKD. CDR3 in amino acids: CAISSPPGTSGLASTDTQYF. The CDR3 bases are TGTGCCATCAGTTCCCCTCCCGGGACTAGCGGGTTAGCTAGCACAGATACGCAGTATTTT.

Many counts were recorded for this clonotype. The rearrangement joins TRBV5-1 to TRBJ1-6; D is unclear. Looked up from germline, CDR1 is SGHRS and CDR2 is YFSETQ. Trimming removed 0 bases at V and 10 bases at J, with 14 bases between. The CDR3 sequence is 15 residues long. CDR3 residues: CASSLEGGPRSPLHF. The CDR3 DNA reads as TGCGCCAGCAGCTTGGAGGGCGGCCCACGGTCACCCCTCCACTTT.

The CDR3 DNA reads as TGTGCCAGCAGGAGGACTTTGACTAGCGGGGGGGCCTGGGACACCGGGGAGCTGTTTTTT. It yields the protein CASRRTLTSGGAWDTGELFF. J is TRBJ2-2 and V is TRBV9; 14 bases are shared with TRBD2. The V gene end was trimmed by 5 bases and the J gene end by 3 bases; junction bases not matched to a gene: 15. CDR3 length: 20 amino acids. Germline values: CDR1 SGDLS, CDR2 YYNGEE.

The chain uses TRBV7-3 and TRBJ2-3; D might be TRBD1 (6 bases). The CDR3 covers 15 residues. Germline CDR1 reads SGHTA; CDR2 reads FQGTGA. The ends were cut back, 6 bases at V and 0 bases at J, with 13 bases in the middle. CDR3 sequence (DNA): TGTGCCAGCAGGCCCACTAGGGGGAGCACAGATACGCAGTATTTT. It yields the protein CASRPTRGSTDTQYF.

This clonotype has ten or more counts. This chain joins TRBV24-1 and TRBJ1-5; maybe TRBD1 (5 bases). Germline values: CDR1 KGHDR, CDR2 SFDVKD. The V gene lost 6 bases and the J gene lost 0 bases, with 20 bases spanning the gap. CDR3 length equals 18 residues. The CDR3 reads CATSPRPGAAYSNQPQHF. As DNA, the CDR3 is TGTGCCACCAGTCCACGCCCCGGGGCGGCCTATAGCAATCAGCCCCAGCATTTT.

The rearrangement joins TRBV6-2 or TRBV6-3 to TRBJ2-1; D may match TRBD1 or TRBD2 (6 bases each). Trimming removed 7 bases from V and 7 bases from J, with 23 bases in between. The CDR3 runs to 16 residues. Germline V gene sequence: CDR1 MNHEY, CDR2 SVGEGT. CDR3 in amino acids: CASTRGRKLLGNEQFF. The DNA for the CDR3 is TGTGCCAGCACCCGGGGGCGAAAGCTATTGGGGAATGAGCAGTTCTTC.

This clonotype appeared many times. This chain uses TRBV29-1 with TRBJ2-1; 9 positions match TRBD2. CDR1 and CDR2 from the germline V gene are SQVTM and ANQGSEA. Unmatched junction bases numbered 15, after V lost 6 bases and J lost 9 bases. The CDR3 contains 15 residues. The CDR3 nucleotides read TGCAGCGTCGAGAGACCGGGACTAGCCTCGAGTGAGCAGTTCTTC. Amino acid sequence: CSVERPGLASSEQFF.